This T cell receptor beta chain is from a study of T cell responses to AZD1222 COVID-19 vaccine. The CDR3 is 15 residues long. Looked up from germline, CDR1 is LGHDT and CDR2 is YNNKEL (reference sequence). V lost 4 bases, J lost 0 bases, and 2 bases stayed unmatched. Here immunoSEQ multiplex PCR was the method, and the copy in TCRdb shows in-frame clones only, minus some. The repertoire has 90,000 to 130,000 clones, around 81% of them found once; the top ten carry roughly 5%. V is TRBV3-1 (or the pseudogene TRBV3-2) and J is TRBJ1-3, with 8 bases lining up with TRBD1. The sample here was peripheral blood, taken on day 0 of AZD1222 vaccination. The receptor was isolated from an adult in good health. CDR3 sequence (DNA): TGTGCCAGCAGCCGGACAGGGAGCTCTGGAAACACCATATATTTT. Translation gives CASSRTGSSGNTIYF.